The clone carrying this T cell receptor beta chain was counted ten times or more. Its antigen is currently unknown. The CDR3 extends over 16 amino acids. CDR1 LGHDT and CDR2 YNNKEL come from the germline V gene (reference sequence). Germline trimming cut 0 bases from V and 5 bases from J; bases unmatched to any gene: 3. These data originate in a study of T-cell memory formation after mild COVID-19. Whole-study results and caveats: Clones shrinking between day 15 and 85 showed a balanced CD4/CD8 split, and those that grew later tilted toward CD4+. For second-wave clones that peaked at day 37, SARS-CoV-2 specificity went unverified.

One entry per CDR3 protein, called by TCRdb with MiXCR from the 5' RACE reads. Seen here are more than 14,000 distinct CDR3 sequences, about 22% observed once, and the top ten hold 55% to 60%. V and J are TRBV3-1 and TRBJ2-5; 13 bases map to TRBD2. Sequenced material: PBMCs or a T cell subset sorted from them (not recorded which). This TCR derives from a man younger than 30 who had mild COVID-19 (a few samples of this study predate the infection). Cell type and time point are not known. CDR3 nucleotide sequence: TGTGCCAGCAGCCAAGACGGACTAGCGGGGGTTGAGACCCAGTACTTC. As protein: CASSQDGLAGVETQYF.